The T cell receptor (beta chain) described here comes from a study of OX40 agonist ivuxolimab in advanced cancers. Trimming pared 0 bases from V and 0 bases from J, leaving 17 bases between. The CDR3 extends over 17 amino acids. CDR1 and CDR2 from the germline V gene are SQVTM and ANQGSEA. The repertoire was sequenced with immunoSEQ multiplex PCR; TCRdb's copy has only in-frame clones and lacks some. The table shows around 60,000 clones, with around 90% occurring only once. On this clone: Antigen unknown.

Whole-study results and caveats: The mean number of expanded clones was higher in CD8+ T cells than in CD4+.

The sequence was obtained from an adult with an advanced solid tumor such as melanoma, head and neck, liver or kidney cancer. The chain joins TRBV29-1 to TRBJ1-1; D unresolved. This specimen consisted of CD4+ or CD8+ T cells sorted from blood, obtained in a trial of the OX40 agonist ivuxolimab. The CDR3 DNA reads as TGCAGCGTTGAAGATTACGGGCTGACTGAAATGAACACTGAAGCTTTCTTT. It yields the protein CSVEDYGLTEMNTEAFF. The whole variable domain, remainder taken from reference TRBV29-1 and TRBJ1-1, is SAVISQKPSRDICQRGTSLTIQCQVDSQVTMMFWYRQQPGQSLTLIATANQGSEATYESGFVIDKFPISRPNLTFSTLTVSNMSPEDSSIYLCSVEDYGLTEMNTEAFFGQGTRLTVV.